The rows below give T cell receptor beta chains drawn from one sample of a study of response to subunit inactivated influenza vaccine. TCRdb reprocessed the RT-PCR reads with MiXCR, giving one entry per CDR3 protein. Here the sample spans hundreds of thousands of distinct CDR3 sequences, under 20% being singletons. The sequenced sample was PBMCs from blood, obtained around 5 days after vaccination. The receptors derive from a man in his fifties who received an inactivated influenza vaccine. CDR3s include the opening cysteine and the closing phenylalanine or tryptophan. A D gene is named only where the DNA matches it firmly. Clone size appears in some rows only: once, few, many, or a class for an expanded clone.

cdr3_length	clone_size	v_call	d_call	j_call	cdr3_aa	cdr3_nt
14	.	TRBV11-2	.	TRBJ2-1	CASSPIQGNNEQFF	TGTGCCAGCAGCCCAATACAGGGTAACAATGAGCAGTTCTTC
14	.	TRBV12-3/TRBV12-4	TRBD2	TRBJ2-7	CASSLTSGAKRGYF	TGTGCCAGCAGTTTAACTAGCGGGGCCAAACGGGGGTACTTC
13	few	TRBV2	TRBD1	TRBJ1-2	CASRGDRDYGYTF	TGTGCCAGCAGAGGAGACAGGGACTATGGCTACACCTTC
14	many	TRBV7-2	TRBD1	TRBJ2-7	CASSPTGGPYEQYF	TGTGCCAGCTCACCAACAGGGGGCCCCTACGAGCAGTACTTC
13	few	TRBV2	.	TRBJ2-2	CASSYTRLRELFF	TGTGCCAGCAGCTACACTAGACTGAGGGAGCTGTTTTTT
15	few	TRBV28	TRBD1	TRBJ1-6	CASSTGGWDNSPLHF	TGTGCCAGCAGTACAGGGGGGTGGGATAATTCACCCCTCCACTTT
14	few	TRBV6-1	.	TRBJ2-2	CASSVGGRTGELFF	TGTGCCAGCAGTGTCGGGGGGCGGACCGGGGAGCTGTTTTTT
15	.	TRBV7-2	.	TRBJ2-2	CASSLFLAGTGELFF	TGTGCCAGCAGCCTCTTCCTCGCGGGGACCGGGGAGCTGTTTTTT
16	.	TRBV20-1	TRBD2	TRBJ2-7	CSASGSSGGRAYEQYF	TGCAGTGCTAGTGGCTCTAGCGGGGGAAGGGCTTACGAGCAGTACTTC
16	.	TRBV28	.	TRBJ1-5	CASTPLGGTSNQPQHF	TGTGCCAGCACCCCCCTGGGCGGGACTAGCAATCAGCCCCAGCATTTT
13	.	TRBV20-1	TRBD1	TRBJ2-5	CSASDRGKETQYF	TGCAGTGCGTCAGACAGGGGAAAAGAGACCCAGTACTTC
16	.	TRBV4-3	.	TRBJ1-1	CASSQDLGGGNTEAFF	TGCGCCAGCAGCCAAGATTTGGGTGGGGGGAACACTGAAGCTTTCTTT
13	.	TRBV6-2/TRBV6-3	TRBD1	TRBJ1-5	CASNDRGSQPQHF	TGTGCCAGCAATGACAGGGGGAGTCAGCCCCAGCATTTT
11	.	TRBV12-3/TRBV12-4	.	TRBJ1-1	CASSKNAEAFF	TGTGCCAGCAGTAAGAACGCTGAAGCTTTCTTT
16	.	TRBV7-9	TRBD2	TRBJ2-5	CASSSTSGGYQETQYF	TGTGCCAGCAGCTCTACTAGCGGGGGGTACCAAGAGACCCAGTACTTC
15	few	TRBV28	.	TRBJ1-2	CASSASGIANYGYTF	TGTGCCAGCAGTGCCTCAGGGATAGCTAACTATGGCTACACCTTC
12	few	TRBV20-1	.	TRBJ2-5	CSARNLGETQYF	TGCAGTGCTAGAAACCTCGGGGAGACCCAGTACTTC
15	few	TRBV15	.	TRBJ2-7	CATSRDRGPADQVYF	TGTGCCACCAGCAGAGATAGAGGCCCTGCCGACCAAGTCTACTTC
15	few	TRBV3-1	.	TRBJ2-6	CASSQQGSGANVLTF	TGTGCCAGCAGCCAACAGGGCTCAGGGGCCAACGTCCTGACTTTC
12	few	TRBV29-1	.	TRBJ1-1	CSVRDRSTEAFF	TGCAGCGTCCGGGACCGATCGACTGAAGCTTTCTTT
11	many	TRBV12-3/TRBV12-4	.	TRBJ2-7	CASSLGRGQYF	TGTGCCAGCAGTCTAGGCCGAGGGCAGTACTTC
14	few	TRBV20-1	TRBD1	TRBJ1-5	CSAPGTGGHQPQHF	TGCAGTGCCCCCGGGACAGGGGGCCATCAGCCCCAGCATTTT
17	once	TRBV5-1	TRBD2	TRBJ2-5	CASRKFGERTSQETQYF	TGCGCCAGCAGAAAATTCGGCGAGAGGACTAGCCAAGAGACCCAGTACTTC
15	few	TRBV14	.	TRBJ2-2	CASSQIPRFTGELFF	TGTGCCAGCAGCCAAATTCCACGGTTCACCGGGGAGCTGTTTTTT
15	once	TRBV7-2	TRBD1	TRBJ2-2	CASSKGQGYTGELFF	TGTGCCAGCAGCAAGGGACAGGGGTACACCGGGGAGCTGTTTTTT
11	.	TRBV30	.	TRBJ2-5	CAWRDDRVQYF	TGTGCCTGGAGAGATGACAGAGTCCAGTACTTC
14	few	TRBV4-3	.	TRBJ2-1	CASSQDSGGYEQFF	TGCGCCAGCAGCCAAGATTCAGGTGGCTATGAGCAGTTCTTC
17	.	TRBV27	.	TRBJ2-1	CASSPRGSVTPYNEQFF	TGTGCCAGCAGTCCCCGCGGTAGCGTCACGCCCTACAATGAGCAGTTCTTC
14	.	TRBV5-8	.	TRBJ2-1	CASSLEIRVNEQFF	TGTGCCAGCAGCTTGGAGATTCGGGTTAATGAGCAGTTCTTC
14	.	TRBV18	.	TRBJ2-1	CASSLLIGVSEQFF	TGTGCCAGCTCACTCCTCATCGGGGTAAGTGAGCAGTTCTTC
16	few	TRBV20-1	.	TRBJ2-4	CSAESGGAEAKNIQYF	TGCAGTGCTGAGTCCGGGGGCGCGGAGGCCAAAAACATTCAGTACTTC
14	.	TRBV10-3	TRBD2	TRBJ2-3	CAAASGRSTDTQYF	TGTGCCGCCGCTAGCGGGAGATCGACAGATACGCAGTATTTT
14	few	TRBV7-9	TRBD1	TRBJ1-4	CASSGTAGNEKLFF	TGTGCCAGCAGCGGGACAGCGGGCAATGAAAAACTGTTTTTT
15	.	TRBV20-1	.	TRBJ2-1	CSAVKLVGPLNEQFF	TGCAGTGCTGTTAAACTAGTTGGACCTTTGAATGAGCAGTTCTTC
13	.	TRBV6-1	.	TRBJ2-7	CAARVGDSYEQYF	TGTGCCGCCCGGGTCGGGGACTCCTACGAGCAGTACTTC
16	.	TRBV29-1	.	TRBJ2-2	CSVVGPWGTNTGELFF	TGCAGCGTTGTGGGCCCCTGGGGTACGAACACCGGGGAGCTGTTTTTT
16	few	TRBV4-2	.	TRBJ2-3	CASSRGVGPSTDTQYF	TGTGCCAGCAGCCGAGGGGTAGGGCCTAGCACAGATACGCAGTATTTT
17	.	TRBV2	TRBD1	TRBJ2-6	CASTVDRVLSGANVLTF	TGTGCCAGCACCGTGGACAGGGTGCTTTCTGGGGCCAACGTCCTGACTTTC
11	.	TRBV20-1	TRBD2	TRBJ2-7	CGLAGLYEQYF	TGCGGACTAGCGGGACTCTACGAGCAGTACTTC
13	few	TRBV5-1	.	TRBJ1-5	CASSKAYNQPQHF	TGCGCCAGCAGCAAGGCCTACAATCAGCCCCAGCATTTT
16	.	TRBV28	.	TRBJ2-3	CASSNPWTANTDTQYF	TGTGCCAGCAGCAACCCCTGGACAGCTAACACAGATACGCAGTATTTT
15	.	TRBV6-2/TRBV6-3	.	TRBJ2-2	CASSALAAGTGELFF	TGTGCCAGCAGCGCACTAGCTGCGGGCACCGGGGAGCTGTTTTTT
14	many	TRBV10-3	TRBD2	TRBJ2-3	CAISESGRPDTQYF	TGTGCCATCAGTGAGAGCGGGAGGCCAGATACGCAGTATTTT
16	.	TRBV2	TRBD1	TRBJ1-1	CASIRQGASMNTEAFF	TGTGCCAGCATCCGACAGGGGGCAAGCATGAACACTGAAGCTTTCTTT
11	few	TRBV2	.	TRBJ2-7	CASQKVGQQYF	TGTGCCAGCCAGAAGGTGGGCCAGCAGTACTTC
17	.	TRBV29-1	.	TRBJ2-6	CSVREPGPPFGANVLTF	TGCAGCGTGAGAGAACCCGGCCCTCCCTTTGGGGCCAACGTCCTGACTTTC
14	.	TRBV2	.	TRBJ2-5	CASTPGLRRETQYF	TGTGCCAGCACCCCGGGCCTTCGACGAGAGACCCAGTACTTC
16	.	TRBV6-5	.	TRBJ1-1	CASSYGGARFRTEAFF	TGTGCCAGCAGTTACGGAGGCGCGAGGTTTAGGACTGAAGCTTTCTTT
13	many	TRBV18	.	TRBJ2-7	CASSPPVTYEQYF	TGTGCCAGCTCACCACCTGTTACCTACGAGCAGTACTTC
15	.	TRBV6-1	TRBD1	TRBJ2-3	CASSSGQVSTDTQYF	TGTGCCAGCAGCTCGGGACAGGTTTCCACAGATACGCAGTATTTT
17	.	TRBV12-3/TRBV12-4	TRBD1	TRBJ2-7	CASSLDRGTGRNYEQYF	TGTGCCAGCAGTTTAGATAGGGGGACAGGTCGTAACTACGAGCAGTACTTC
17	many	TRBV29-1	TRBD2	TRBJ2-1	CSVRRTSGGRSYNEQFF	TGCAGCGTTCGAAGGACTAGCGGGGGGCGTTCTTACAATGAGCAGTTCTTC
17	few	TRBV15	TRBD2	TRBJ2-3	CATSRALAGPSTDTQYF	TGTGCCACCAGCAGAGCCCTAGCGGGACCCAGCACAGATACGCAGTATTTT
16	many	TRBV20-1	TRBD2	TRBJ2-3	CSARDHTSGATDTQYF	TGCAGTGCTAGAGATCACACTAGCGGGGCTACAGATACGCAGTATTTT
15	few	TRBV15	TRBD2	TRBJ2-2	CATSRGRGTTGELFF	TGTGCCACCAGCCGTGGGCGGGGGACCACCGGGGAGCTGTTTTTT
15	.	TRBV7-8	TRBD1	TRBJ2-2	CASSSTGGITGELFF	TGTGCCAGCAGCTCGACAGGGGGCATCACCGGGGAGCTGTTTTTT
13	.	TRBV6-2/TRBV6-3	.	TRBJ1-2	CASSYSWQAGYTF	TGTGCCAGCAGTTACTCTTGGCAGGCCGGCTACACCTTC
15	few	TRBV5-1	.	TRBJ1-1	CASSLKARGKTEAFF	TGCGCCAGCAGCTTGAAGGCCAGGGGAAAGACTGAAGCTTTCTTT
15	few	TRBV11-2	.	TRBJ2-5	CASSLGGTRQETQYF	TGTGCCAGCAGCTTAGGGGGGACAAGACAAGAGACCCAGTACTTC
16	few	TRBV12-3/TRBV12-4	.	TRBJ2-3	CASSLGTVPTTDTQYF	TGTGCCAGCAGTTTAGGGACGGTACCCACTACAGATACGCAGTATTTT